This T cell receptor beta chain was documented in a study of cytomegalovirus exposure and HLA in healthy donors. Produced via immunoSEQ multiplex PCR; TCRdb's table is partial and in-frame only. This table holds 150,000 or so clones, approximately 87% found once. General study results and limits: Cytomegalovirus-associated status was assigned to about 170 TCR beta chains. In the roughly 130 validation repertoires, a later analysis found that first-cohort TCR clusters tended to co-occur. Reportedly, diagnosis of cytomegalovirus status by the classifier showed high specificity and sensitivity.

As to this clone: The antigen is unknown.

Germline CDR1 and CDR2: LGHNA and YSLEER. CDR3 length equals 13 residues. V was clipped by 4 bases and J by 5 bases, with 11 bases between them. The chain joins TRBV4-3 to TRBJ1-1; D call uncertain. The receptor was isolated from a woman aged 25 to 39 in good health and CMV-seronegative. What was sequenced was PBMCs. This CDR3 is CASSPTILTEAFF. DNA for the CDR3: TGCGCCAGCAGCCCCACTATACTGACTGAAGCTTTCTTT.